Here is one T cell receptor (beta chain) with its context. Its antigen is still unknown. Base-call qualities are not available, and no considerably larger clone is one nucleotide away. Deletion took 5 bases off V and 5 bases off J, with a span of 21 bases between the germline ends. Including the terminal cysteine and phenylalanine, the CDR3 comprises 16 residues. Only the CDR3 portion is preserved as DNA: 48 bases, with reading frame beginning at the first base. The germline V gene encodes CDR1 SGHAT and CDR2 FQNNGV. The sample belongs to a study of T cell changes during pregnancy in multiple sclerosis (dated by TCRdb to between 2019 and 2020). For context, the study as a whole: In women with multiple sclerosis, the researchers looked at how the T cell repertoire shifted as pregnancy progressed.

Libraries were constructed by the immunoSEQ multiplex PCR assay. The clones in this table, taken by TCRdb from immuneACCESS, are in-frame only. Not every clone is retained; where verified, under half of the shortfall comes from an unresolved V gene, and the cause of the rest is unknown. Counted in this sample were tens of thousands of clones; about 90% of them appeared once. Approximately 0.72% of the sample is taken by the ten largest. Material: CD4+ T cells from peripheral blood mononuclear cells, obtained in the third trimester of pregnancy. The source is a female donor in good health, enrolled as a control in a pregnancy study. Recombination connected TRBV11-2 to TRBJ1-1; perhaps TRBD1 is the D gene, with 5 bases matching. At the DNA level, the sequence is TGTGCCAGCAGCCTCCGGTGGGGGGAGCGGGGAACTGAAGCTTTCTTT. This gives the protein CASSLRWGERGTEAFF. With all but the CDR3 taken from the reference TRBV11-2 and TRBJ1-1 genes, the full variable domain is: EAGVAQSPRYKIIEKRQSVAFWCNPISGHATLYWYQQILGQGPKLLIQFQNNGVVDDSQLPKDRFSAERLKGVDSTLKIQPAKLEDSAVYLCASSLRWGERGTEAFFGQGTRLTVV.